This T cell receptor beta chain was profiled in a study of T cell responses to AZD1222 COVID-19 vaccine. Study-level results: Breadth and depth of Spike-specific TCRs rose after two AZD1222 doses.

This clone showed up just a few times. The antigen is undetermined. TCRdb keeps only in-frame clones here, not all; method: immunoSEQ multiplex PCR. Of approximately 110,000 clones in the sample, about 89% are singletons; the top ten hold about 4%. CDR1 and CDR2 (germline): MRHNA, SNTAGT. The CDR3 covers 14 residues. Trimming took 2 bases from V and 1 from J, leaving 8 bases between them. Source: peripheral blood, taken 28 days after the second AZD1222 dose. The sequence came from an adult who received the AZD1222 COVID-19 vaccine. This chain connects TRBV6-4 to TRBJ1-1; D is unresolved. The CDR3, as DNA: TGTGCCAGCAGTGACGGTGGGGAGAACACTGAAGCTTTCTTT. It is translated as CASSDGGENTEAFF.